This T cell receptor beta chain was captured in a study of blood T cell repertoires in COVID-19. Clones were sequenced by immunoSEQ multiplex PCR, and TCRdb holds only the in-frame ones, with some missing. Among 200,000 to 300,000 clones listed, about 89% were seen once. With 6 bases removed from V and 0 bases from J, the gap between germline ends came to 11 bases. CDR3 size: 14 residues. Per the germline V gene, CDR1 is MNHEY and CDR2 is SVGAGI. The clonotype comes from a woman aged 50 to 60 with acute or convalescent COVID-19. The chain combines TRBV6-5 with TRBJ1-1; D gene unclear. Sequencing was performed on peripheral blood. CDR3 protein: CASRIHILNTEAFF. In nucleotides, the CDR3 is TGTGCCAGCAGAATACATATCTTGAACACTGAAGCTTTCTTT.